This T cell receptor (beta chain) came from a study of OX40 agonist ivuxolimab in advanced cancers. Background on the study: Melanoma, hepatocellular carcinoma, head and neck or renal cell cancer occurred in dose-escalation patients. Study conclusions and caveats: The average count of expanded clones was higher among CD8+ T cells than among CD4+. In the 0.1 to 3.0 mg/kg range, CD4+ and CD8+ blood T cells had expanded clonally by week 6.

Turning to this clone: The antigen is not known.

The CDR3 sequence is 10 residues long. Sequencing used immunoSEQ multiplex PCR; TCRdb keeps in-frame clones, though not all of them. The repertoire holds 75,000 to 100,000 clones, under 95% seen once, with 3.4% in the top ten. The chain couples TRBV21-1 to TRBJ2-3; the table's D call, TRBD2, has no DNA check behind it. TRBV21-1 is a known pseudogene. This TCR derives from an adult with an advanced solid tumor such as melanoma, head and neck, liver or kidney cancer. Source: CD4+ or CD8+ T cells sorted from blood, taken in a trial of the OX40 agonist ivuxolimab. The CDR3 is CASCRYTQYF. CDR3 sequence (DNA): TGTGCCAGCTGCCGGTATACGCAGTATTTT.